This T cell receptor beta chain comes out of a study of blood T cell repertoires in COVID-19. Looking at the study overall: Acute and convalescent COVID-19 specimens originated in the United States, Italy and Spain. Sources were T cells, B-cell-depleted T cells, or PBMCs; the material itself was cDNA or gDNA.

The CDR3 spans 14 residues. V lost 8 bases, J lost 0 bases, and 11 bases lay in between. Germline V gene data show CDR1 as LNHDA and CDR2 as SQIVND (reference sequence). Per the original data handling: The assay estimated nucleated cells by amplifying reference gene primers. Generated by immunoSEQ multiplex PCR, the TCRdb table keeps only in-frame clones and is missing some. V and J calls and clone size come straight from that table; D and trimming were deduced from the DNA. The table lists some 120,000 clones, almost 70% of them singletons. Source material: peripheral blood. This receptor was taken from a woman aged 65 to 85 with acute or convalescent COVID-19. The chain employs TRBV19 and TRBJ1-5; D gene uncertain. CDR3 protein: CASSNPYSNQPQHF. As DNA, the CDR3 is TGTGCCAGTTCGAACCCCTATAGCAATCAGCCCCAGCATTTT.